The source of this T cell receptor beta chain is a study of cytomegalovirus exposure and HLA in healthy donors. The protocol was immunoSEQ multiplex PCR, while the TCRdb copy is restricted to in-frame clones and leaves out a portion. The repertoire holds roughly 180,000 clones, roughly nine tenths seen once, with around 7.2% in the top ten. This TCR was sampled from a man in his thirties or forties in good health and CMV-seropositive. Sample: PBMCs.

CDR3 protein: CATRGVPGELFF. DNA for the CDR3: TGTGCCACCAGGGGGGTTCCCGGGGAGCTGTTTTTT. V is TRBV9 and J is TRBJ2-2, with D possibly being TRBD1 (7 bases). V was shortened by 9 bases and J by 6 bases, with 12 bases between the two germline ends. The germline V gene encodes CDR1 SGDLS and CDR2 YYNGEE. This CDR3 comprises 12 residues. The variable domain in full, completed from reference TRBV9 and TRBJ2-2, reads DSGVTQTPKHLITATGQRVTLRCSPRSGDLSVYWYQQSLDQGLQFLIQYYNGEERAKGNILERFSAQQFPDLHSELNLSSLELGDSALYFCATRGVPGELFFGEGSRLTVL.